Each of the 25 T cell receptor beta chains below was sequenced from the same sample in a study of T cell changes during pregnancy in multiple sclerosis. Some clones are missing from TCRdb's copy, which holds only in-frame ones; the method was immunoSEQ multiplex PCR. The sample has around 33,000 clones; roughly nine tenths are singletons. Sequencing was performed on CD4+ T cells from peripheral blood mononuclear cells, taken after pregnancy. The receptor source for this set is a female donor with multiple sclerosis, enrolled in a pregnancy study.

The chain carries TRBV12-5 and TRBJ2-5; D not resolved. The germline V and J ends were trimmed by 5 bases and 4 bases, with 2 bases remaining between them. Germline CDR1 is LGHNT and CDR2 is FRNRAP. The CDR3 is made up of 10 amino acids. The CDR3 sequence is CASGLETQYF. DNA of the CDR3: TGTGCTAGTGGTCTAGAGACCCAGTACTTC. Full variable domain (remainder filled in from reference TRBV12-5 and TRBJ2-5): DARVTQTPRHKVTEMGQEVTMRCQPILGHNTVFWYRQTMMQGLELLAYFRNRAPLDDSGMPKDRFSAEMPDATLATLKIQPSEPRDSAVYFCASGLETQYFGPGTRLLVL.

The V and J genes are TRBV7-3 and TRBJ1-3; tentatively, D is TRBD1 (5 bases). The CDR3 covers 15 residues. Per the germline V gene, CDR1 is SGHTA and CDR2 is FQGTGA. V was trimmed by 2 bases and J by 0 bases, leaving 8 bases between them. The CDR3 loop reads CASSLDSRSGNTIYF. Here the CDR3 DNA reads TGTGCCAGCAGCTTAGACAGCCGCTCTGGAAACACCATATATTTT.

The CDR3 region is CASSQVRLAGEPDTQYF. The CDR3 DNA follows: TGTGCCAGCAGCCAAGTACGACTAGCGGGGGAGCCAGATACGCAGTATTTT. The V gene is TRBV4-2, the J gene TRBJ2-3; 12 nucleotides match TRBD2. Per germline, CDR1 LGHNA and CDR2 YNFKEQ. The CDR3 consists of 17 residues. V dropped 1 base and J dropped 4; count of bases not matched to a gene: 6.

The chain combines TRBV2 with TRBJ2-3, with D perhaps matching TRBD1 (6 bases). CDR3 length: 12 amino acids. V was shortened by 8 bases and J by 6 bases, with 12 bases between the two germline ends. Germline V gene lookup returns CDR1 SNHLY and CDR2 FYNNEI. As DNA, the CDR3 is TGTGCCAGCGGGGGCTTAGCGGATACGCAGTATTTT. Amino acids: CASGGLADTQYF.

In DNA, the CDR3 is TGTGCCAGCAGCCGTGGGACTAGCGGGGGGCTTTCCTACGAGCAGTACTTC. Amino acid sequence: CASSRGTSGGLSYEQYF. The rearrangement links TRBV27 to TRBJ2-7; 15 bases agree with TRBD2. This CDR3 spans 17 amino acids. CDR1 is MNHEY and CDR2 is SMNVEV in the germline V gene (reference sequence). J was trimmed by 1 base and V by 6 bases; bases with no gene match: 7.

This chain connects TRBV27 to TRBJ2-1, with 7 bases matching TRBD2. This CDR3 has 15 residues. Trimming took 5 bases from V and 2 from J; bases not matched to a gene: 6. The germline V gene has CDR1 MNHEY and CDR2 SMNVEV (reference sequence). The DNA of the CDR3 is TGTGCCAGCAGTCCGCCGGCGGGAGCCTACAATGAGCAGTTCTTC. Residues: CASSPPAGAYNEQFF.

The V and J genes are TRBV28 and TRBJ2-5; TRBD1 matches at 10 bases. The germline V gene has CDR1 MDHEN and CDR2 SYDVKM. Trimming at V came to 4 bases and at J to 3 bases, leaving 5 bases not matched to a gene. This CDR3 region has 15 residues. CDR3 sequence reads: CASSSAGQGKETQYF. The CDR3 DNA reads TGTGCCAGCAGTTCAGCGGGACAGGGGAAAGAGACCCAGTACTTC.

DNA for the CDR3: TGCAGCGTTGAAAACGGTGATACGCAGTATTTT. Its translation: CSVENGDTQYF. The chain has TRBV29-1 and TRBJ2-3; D gene unclear. Trimming removed 2 bases at V and 6 bases at J, with 6 bases between. The CDR3 totals 11 residues. Per the germline V gene, CDR1 is SQVTM and CDR2 is ANQGSEA.

The CDR3 DNA reads TGTGCCAGCAGGGCGGGGGGATCTAATGAAAAACTGTTTTTT. Translation: CASRAGGSNEKLFF. The genes are TRBV2 and TRBJ1-4, with a weak D call TRBD1 (5 bases). The CDR3 is made up of 14 amino acids. V was shortened by 6 bases and J by 3 bases, with 11 bases between the two germline ends. Germline lookup yields CDR1 SNHLY and CDR2 FYNNEI. Based on the CDR3 plus reference TRBV2 and TRBJ1-4, the full variable domain is EPEVTQTPSHQVTQMGQEVILRCVPISNHLYFYWYRQILGQKVEFLVSFYNNEISEKSEIFDDQFSVERPDGSNFTLKIRSTKLEDSAMYFCASRAGGSNEKLFFGSGTQLSVL.

The CDR3 DNA reads TGCGCCAGCAGCGCCACAGGGAGCTCCTACAATGAGCAGTTCTTC. Protein sequence: CASSATGSSYNEQFF. The genes are TRBV5-1 and TRBJ2-1; tentative D call: TRBD1 (6 bases). This CDR3 has 15 amino acids. Germline values: CDR1 SGHRS, CDR2 YFSETQ. V was cut by 4 bases and J by 0 bases, with 11 bases left in between.

The chain has TRBV19 and TRBJ2-3, with 11 positions matching TRBD1. The germline V gene has CDR1 LNHDA and CDR2 SQIVND (reference sequence). This CDR3 is 16 amino acids long. V was clipped by 5 bases and J by 1 base; unmatched bases: 5. The CDR3 DNA reads as TGTGCCAGTAGTCTTCGGACAGGGGGCGGCACAGATACGCAGTATTTT. Translation: CASSLRTGGGTDTQYF.

The genes are TRBV9 and TRBJ2-5, with D possibly being TRBD1 or TRBD2 (5 bases each). Trimming took off 4 bases at V and 1 base at J, with 14 bases between the two ends. CDR3 length: 15 amino acids. Germline CDR1 reads SGDLS; CDR2 reads YYNGEE. The DNA for the CDR3 is TGTGCCAGCAGCCTAGAGGGGTTTCCCCAAGAGACCCAGTACTTC. It is translated as CASSLEGFPQETQYF.

CDR3 in amino acids: CASSSTGNSGNTIYF. The CDR3 coding sequence is TGTGCCAGCAGCTCTACAGGCAACTCTGGAAACACCATATATTTT. J is TRBJ1-3 and V is TRBV13; TRBD1 might be the D (5 bases). The ends were cut back, 4 bases at V and 0 bases at J, with 10 bases in the middle. This CDR3 spans 15 amino acids. Per germline, CDR1 PRHDT and CDR2 FYEKMQ (reference sequence).

The gene calls are TRBV10-3 and TRBJ2-7, with D possibly matching TRBD2 (7 bases). V was clipped by 0 bases and J by 5 bases, with 20 bases between them. CDR1 is ENHRY, CDR2 SYGVKD, per germline. The CDR3 length is 17 residues. DNA for the CDR3: TGTGCCATCAGTGAGTCCTTGGGGGGGGCGCAGACGAACGAGCAGTACTTC. Protein: CAISESLGGAQTNEQYF.

This sequence joins TRBV19 and TRBJ1-2; D unclear. The CDR3 length is 9 residues. V lost 7 bases and J 8 bases, leaving 5 bases between the germline ends. Per germline, CDR1 LNHDA and CDR2 SQIVND (reference sequence). CDR3 amino acids: CASTRGYTF. Here the CDR3 DNA reads TGTGCCAGTACCCGGGGCTACACCTTC.

This clone was counted a few times. This sequence joins TRBV2 and TRBJ2-2; 10 bases align to TRBD2. The CDR3 spans 16 residues. Germline V gene data show CDR1 as SNHLY and CDR2 as FYNNEI. V lost 7 bases and J lost 6; bases outside the gene matches: 11. In DNA form, the CDR3 reads TGTGCCAGCAACCCGGGACTAGCGACGAGATCCGGGGAGCTGTTTTTT. Translation gives CASNPGLATRSGELFF.

V gene TRBV2 combines with J gene TRBJ1-6; the D is unclear. CDR1 and CDR2 from the germline V gene are SNHLY and FYNNEI. Trimming stripped 4 bases from V and 9 bases from J, with 13 bases between. CDR3 length: 14 residues. CDR3: CASSAESIGSPLHF. The CDR3, as DNA: TGTGCCAGCAGTGCGGAGTCTATCGGTTCACCCCTCCACTTT.

J is TRBJ1-2 and V is TRBV7-3; 9 nucleotides match TRBD1. V lost 5 bases and J lost 7; bases outside the gene matches: 5. Germline CDR1 SGHTA, CDR2 FQGTGA. The CDR3 has 13 amino acids. CDR3 loop: CASSRDRAGGYTF. The CDR3 DNA reads TGTGCCAGCAGCCGGGACAGGGCGGGTGGCTACACCTTC. Looking up the rest from reference TRBV7-3 and TRBJ1-2 gives the full variable domain: GAGVSQTPSNKVTEKGKYVELRCDPISGHTALYWYRQSLGQGPEFLIYFQGTGAADDSGLPNDRFFAVRPEGSVSTLKIQRTERGDSAVYLCASSRDRAGGYTFGSGTRLTVV.

This chain connects TRBV27 to TRBJ2-2; 11 bases align to TRBD2. Trimming cost V 7 bases and J 7 bases; bases outside gene matches: 11. This CDR3 is built from 16 residues. The germline CDR1 and CDR2 sequences are MNHEY and SMNVEV (reference sequence). DNA of the CDR3: TGTGCCAGCACTTGGGGTAGCGGGAGGGCCGGCGGGGAGCTGTTTTTT. Translated, it gives CASTWGSGRAGGELFF.

The rearrangement uses TRBV29-1 and TRBJ2-6, with unresolved D. The CDR3 is 12 amino acids. Germline CDR1 SQVTM, CDR2 ANQGSEA. Trimming took off 6 bases at V and 5 bases at J, with 8 bases between the two ends. CDR3 sequence: CSVRDRANVLTF. In DNA, the CDR3 is TGCAGCGTCAGAGACAGGGCCAACGTCCTGACTTTC.

V usage is TRBV5-6 and J usage is TRBJ1-4; no definite D call. There are 16 residues in the CDR3. Trimming stripped 2 bases from V and 0 bases from J, with 11 bases between. The germline V gene has CDR1 SGHDT and CDR2 YYEEEE. CDR3 region: CASSFRDTATNEKLFF. The CDR3 region has the DNA TGTGCCAGCAGCTTTCGAGACACCGCAACTAATGAAAAACTGTTTTTT.

This chain joins TRBV28 and TRBJ2-7; 11 nucleotides agree with TRBD2. Germline V gene lookup returns CDR1 MDHEN and CDR2 SYDVKM. This CDR3 region has 15 residues. V lost 6 bases to trimming and J lost 2 bases; unmatched junction nucleotides: 6. In nucleotides, the CDR3 is TGTGCCAGCAGGGAAGGACTAGCGGGCACCTACGAGCAGTACTTC. Translating gives CASREGLAGTYEQYF.

The genes are TRBV7-3 and TRBJ2-1; 8 nucleotides match TRBD1. CDR1 is SGHTA and CDR2 is FQGTGA in the germline V gene. This CDR3 contains 19 residues. Germline trimming cut 3 bases from V and 7 bases from J; bases unmatched to any gene: 20. The chain's CDR3 is CASSLKADSDRGSMNEQFF. The CDR3 DNA reads as TGTGCCAGCAGCTTGAAAGCTGACAGCGACAGGGGAAGTATGAATGAGCAGTTCTTC.

V usage is TRBV29-1 and J usage is TRBJ2-3, with 10 bases lining up with TRBD2. The length of the CDR3 is 15 residues. V was clipped by 6 bases and J by 4 bases; unmatched bases: 10. In germline, CDR1 is SQVTM, CDR2 ANQGSEA. In nucleotides, the CDR3 is TGCAGCGTGACAGGACTAGCGGCGGGGGCAGATACGCAGTATTTT. Amino acid sequence: CSVTGLAAGADTQYF.

In this sample, this clone turned up a few times. V gene TRBV19 combines with J gene TRBJ2-7; tentative D call: TRBD2 (6 bases). Per germline, CDR1 LNHDA and CDR2 SQIVND (reference sequence). The V gene lost 1 base and the J gene lost 1 base, with 11 bases spanning the gap. This CDR3 comprises 15 residues. The DNA of the CDR3 is TGTGCCAGTAGTATAGCGGGAGAAGGGTCCTACGAGCAGTACTTC. Its protein product is CASSIAGEGSYEQYF.